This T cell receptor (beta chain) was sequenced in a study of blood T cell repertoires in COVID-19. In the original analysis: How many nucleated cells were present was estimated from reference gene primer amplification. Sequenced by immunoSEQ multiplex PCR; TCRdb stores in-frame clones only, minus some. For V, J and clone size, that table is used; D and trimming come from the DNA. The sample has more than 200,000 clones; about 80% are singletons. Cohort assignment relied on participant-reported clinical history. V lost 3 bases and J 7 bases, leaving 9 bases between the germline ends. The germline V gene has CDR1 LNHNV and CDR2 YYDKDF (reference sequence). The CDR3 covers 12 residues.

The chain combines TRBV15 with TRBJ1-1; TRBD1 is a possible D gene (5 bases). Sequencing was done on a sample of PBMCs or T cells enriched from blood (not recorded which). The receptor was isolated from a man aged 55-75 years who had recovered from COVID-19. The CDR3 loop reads CATSSSGDEAFF. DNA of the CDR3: TGTGCCACCAGCAGCTCGGGGGATGAAGCTTTCTTT.